This TCR beta chain appears in the sequencing data of a study of T cell responses to AZD1222 COVID-19 vaccine. Study observations and caveats: There were vaccine-associated CD4 TCRs across spike, dominant at 160-218 and 743-854. Baseline serology detected seropositivity in only five to seven AZD1222 recipients.

With V trimmed by 3 bases and J by 1 base, 15 bases remained unmatched. Germline CDR1 and CDR2: MDHEN and SYDVKM. This CDR3 comprises 20 residues. The repertoire was sequenced with immunoSEQ multiplex PCR; TCRdb's copy has only in-frame clones and lacks some. The data show about 150,000 clones, approximately 86% seen once. To note about this clone: Its antigen is undetermined.

This receptor was identified in an adult who had recovered from COVID-19. Sequenced here: peripheral blood, sampled after recovery from COVID-19. The rearrangement joins TRBV28 to TRBJ2-2; 9 nucleotides agree with TRBD1. The DNA of the CDR3 is TGTGCCAGCAGTTTCCCACGTCCCGGGACAGGGATCCGGAACACCGGGGAGCTGTTTTTT. Translation: CASSFPRPGTGIRNTGELFF.